The subject of this entry is one TCR beta chain. Its antigen is unidentified. The junction departs from the called germline gene at one end, perhaps through a read error. These data belong to a study of T cells in Graves' hyperthyroidism and ophthalmopathy. At the level of the study: The initial diagnosis was the point when peripheral blood was collected, ahead of any treatment. Findings and limits, study-wide: Model predictions of ophthalmopathy came a median approximately 6.8 months before onset.

Germline lookup yields CDR1 MGHRA and CDR2 YSYEKL. The CDR3 has 17 residues. Researchers took RNA transcripts and amplified the TCR beta CDR3 regions from them. The TCR CDR3 was amplified in a first-round RT-PCR using the HTBI primer set. One entry per CDR3 protein results from TCRdb running MiXCR on the multiplex PCR reads. The data hold about 640,000 distinct CDR3 sequences, with roughly 20% observed a single time. Each diagnosis was grounded in clinical symptoms, serum thyroxine and TRAb, thyroid ultrasound, and orbital computed tomography. The V gene is TRBV4-1, the J gene TRBJ2-7; 9 bases line up with TRBD2. This TCR was sampled from a man aged 25 to 40 with Graves' ophthalmopathy. The sequencing input was blood. The CDR3 protein is CASSQAATGTSSHEQYF. DNA of the CDR3: TGCGCCAGCAGCCAAGCGGCTACCGGGACTAGCTCCCACGAGCAGTACTTC.